This T cell receptor beta chain was identified during a study of T-cell reconstitution after alpha-beta-depleted transplantation in children. V trimming: 6 bases; J trimming: 5 bases; junction bases outside the gene matches: 9. This CDR3 region has 15 residues. Unique molecular identifiers featured in how the TCRbeta library was prepared. TCRdb recomputed calls from the PCR reads with MiXCR, one row per CDR3 protein. The sample records about 500,000 distinct CDR3 sequences, less than 35% being singletons. The sequence derives from a human donor who donated a stem cell graft to a child with aplastic anemia. The rearrangement joins TRBV12-3 or TRBV12-4 to TRBJ2-1, with 8 nucleotides matching TRBD1. The specimen comprised PBMCs from the stem cell graft donor, sampled from the stem cell graft. CDR3 coding DNA: TGTGCCAGCAGCCCCGGGACAGGCGGAAACAATGAGCAGTTCTTC. Translated: CASSPGTGGNNEQFF.